This TCR beta chain was profiled in a study of tumor and adjacent non-tumor tissue in lung cancer. For this clonotype: Because it lacks the conserved phenylalanine or tryptophan at the end, this CDR3 is likely a read error.

CDR1 and CDR2 (germline): SGHDN, FVKESK. The CDR3 length is 16 residues. V gave up 6 bases and J gave up 9 bases, with 23 bases separating them. The template was RNA from unsorted bulk tissue. Distant lung tissue was collected more than 3 cm away from the tumor edge. The library came from three nested PCR rounds adapted from ARM-PCR protocols. TCRdb recomputed calls from the multiplex PCR reads with MiXCR, one row per CDR3 protein. The repertoire holds 85,000 or so distinct CDR3 sequences, with around 76% as singletons. The clonotype originates from a woman between 45 and 65 years old with non-small cell lung cancer. The chain couples TRBV14 to TRBJ2-2; D assignment may be TRBD1 or TRBD2 (5 bases each). Sequences were obtained from distant non-tumor lung tissue. The CDR3 sequence is CASSLQGPLMSWELFL. The DNA for the CDR3 is TGTGCCAGCAGTCTTCAGGGACCTCTTATGAGCTGGGAGCTGTTTTTA.